This is a list of T cell receptor beta chains from one sample in a study of human T cells and chemical hapten exposure. TCRdb called the RACE reads again in MiXCR, with one record for every CDR3 protein. Seen here are 350,000 or so distinct CDR3 sequences, around 6.9% observed once, and the top ten hold around 8.4%. The sequencing used whole blood, collected in connection with sensitization to the hapten diphenylcyclopropenone (DPC). These receptors were obtained from a woman aged 18 to 35 with alopecia areata. Some clones in this sample may be carry-over from other donors' samples. Both conserved end residues are part of each CDR3. D genes are given only for firm matches. Clone size is given for some rows only: seen once, a few or many times, or a class if the clone is expanded.

V,D,J,length,size,CDR3,DNA
TRBV6-1,.,TRBJ2-7,15,few,CASSEVRTPSSEQYF,TGTGCCAGCAGTGAAGTTCGAACGCCGAGCAGCGAGCAGTACTTC
TRBV6-5,TRBD2,TRBJ2-1,15,.,CASSYSERGYNEQFF,TGTGCCAGCAGTTACTCGGAGCGGGGGTACAATGAGCAGTTCTTC
TRBV20-1,.,TRBJ2-7,15,.,CSAREGTGFIWEQYF,TGCAGTGCTAGAGAGGGCACAGGGTTTATTTGGGAGCAGTACTTC
TRBV28,TRBD1,TRBJ1-2,14,.,CASSLVGTVYGYTF,TGTGCCAGCAGTTTAGTCGGGACAGTATATGGCTACACCTTC
TRBV7-3,.,TRBJ2-5,13,many,CASSAELQETQYF,TGTGCCAGCAGCGCCGAGCTCCAAGAGACCCAGTACTTC
TRBV6-5,TRBD2,TRBJ2-4,15,.,CASRATSGNKNIQYF,TGTGCCAGCAGAGCGACTAGCGGGAATAAAAACATTCAGTACTTC
TRBV3-1,.,TRBJ1-2,15,.,CASSHRGGASYGYTF,TGTGCCAGCAGCCACCGAGGGGGGGCTAGCTATGGCTACACCTTC
TRBV6-2/TRBV6-3,TRBD2,TRBJ2-3,16,.,CASSVTSVNGRDTQYF,TGTGCCAGCAGTGTGACTAGCGTCAACGGGAGGGATACGCAGTATTTT
TRBV5-1,.,TRBJ1-4,15,.,CASSLELPTNEKLFF,TGCGCCAGCAGCTTGGAACTGCCAACTAATGAAAAACTGTTTTTT
TRBV3-1,TRBD2,TRBJ2-7,15,few,CASSGTSGAWDEQYF,TGTGCCAGCAGTGGGACTAGCGGCGCCTGGGACGAGCAGTACTTC
TRBV7-2,TRBD1,TRBJ1-4,14,few,CASSFAVSGQALFF,TGTGCCAGCAGCTTCGCCGTATCGGGACAGGCACTGTTTTTT
TRBV7-9,.,TRBJ2-5,16,few,CASSLFGTRSQETQYF,TGTGCCAGCAGCTTATTTGGGACCCGCTCCCAAGAGACCCAGTACTTC
TRBV20-1,.,TRBJ2-7,14,few,CSAVGSQSAYEQYF,TGCAGTGCCGTAGGAAGCCAATCGGCCTACGAGCAGTACTTC
TRBV5-1,.,TRBJ1-3,15,.,CASSYTGVAGNTIYF,TGCGCCAGCAGCTACACAGGAGTCGCTGGAAACACCATATATTTT
TRBV19,TRBD1,TRBJ1-2,15,few,CASSTPTGGPYGYTF,TGTGCCAGTAGTACTCCGACAGGGGGGCCCTATGGCTACACCTTC
TRBV5-1,.,TRBJ2-3,14,few,CASSLAVSTDTQYF,TGCGCCAGCAGCTTGGCCGTTAGCACAGATACGCAGTATTTT
TRBV6-1,TRBD1,TRBJ2-5,16,many,CASSEVQGARRETQYF,TGTGCCAGCAGTGAAGTACAGGGGGCACGCCGAGAGACCCAGTACTTC
TRBV6-1,.,TRBJ2-1,14,.,CASSLNGVYNEQFF,TGTGCCAGCAGTCTCAATGGGGTCTACAATGAGCAGTTCTTC
TRBV7-2,.,TRBJ1-2,13,few,CASSPQGVLGYTF,TGTGCCAGCAGCCCCCAAGGGGTTCTTGGCTACACCTTC
TRBV6-6,.,TRBJ1-2,15,.,CASSYSMRQGYGYTF,TGTGCCAGCAGTTACTCGATGAGGCAGGGCTATGGCTACACCTTC
TRBV29-1,.,TRBJ1-1,12,many,CSVARGNTEAFF,TGCAGCGTGGCCAGGGGGAACACTGAAGCTTTCTTT
TRBV15,.,TRBJ2-3,11,many,CATSNGDTQYF,TGTGCCACCAGCAACGGAGATACGCAGTATTTT
TRBV20-1,.,TRBJ1-2,15,few,CSARSSPGTGYGYTF,TGCAGTGCTAGATCATCGCCAGGAACAGGCTATGGCTACACCTTC
TRBV5-6,.,TRBJ1-5,16,few,CASSLRTEESNQPQHF,TGTGCCAGCAGCTTGCGGACGGAAGAGAGCAATCAGCCCCAGCATTTT
TRBV5-1,.,TRBJ1-6,15,.,CASSLSLQANSPLHF,TGCGCCAGCAGCTTGTCCTTACAGGCGAATTCACCCCTCCACTTT
TRBV4-3,.,TRBJ1-1,13,many,CASSQEWGTEAFF,TGCGCCAGCAGCCAGGAATGGGGAACTGAAGCTTTCTTT
TRBV6-5,.,TRBJ1-1,13,few,CASSRTMNTEAFF,TGTGCCAGCAGCAGAACGATGAACACTGAAGCTTTCTTT
TRBV2,.,TRBJ2-7,14,many,CASSAWTAPYEQYF,TGTGCCAGCAGTGCCTGGACAGCCCCCTACGAGCAGTACTTC
TRBV3-1,TRBD2,TRBJ2-5,14,.,CASRFSGGQETQYF,TGTGCCAGCAGGTTTAGCGGGGGCCAAGAGACCCAGTACTTC
TRBV12-3/TRBV12-4,.,TRBJ1-1,13,many,CASSFNMNTEAFF,TGTGCCAGCAGTTTTAACATGAACACTGAAGCTTTCTTT
TRBV7-2,.,TRBJ2-3,14,.,CASTLRRSTDTQYF,TGTGCCAGCACCCTGAGGAGATCTACAGATACGCAGTATTTT
TRBV6-5,TRBD1,TRBJ1-4,16,.,CASSVGQVIVREKLFF,TGTGCCAGCAGCGTAGGACAGGTTATAGTCCGCGAAAAACTGTTTTTT
TRBV4-3,TRBD2,TRBJ2-3,16,few,CASSQASGGAGDTQYF,TGCGCCAGCAGCCAAGCTAGCGGGGGGGCTGGAGATACGCAGTATTTT
TRBV5-6,TRBD1,TRBJ2-7,14,few,CASSLPQGAYEQYF,TGTGCCAGCAGCTTGCCTCAGGGGGCCTACGAGCAGTACTTC
TRBV3-1,TRBD1,TRBJ1-1,15,many,CASSQDESAGQEAFF,TGTGCCAGCAGCCAAGATGAGTCGGCGGGACAGGAAGCTTTCTTT
TRBV18,.,TRBJ1-3,15,.,CASSPVGASGNTIYF,TGTGCCAGCTCACCAGTGGGGGCCTCTGGAAACACCATATATTTT
TRBV7-2,TRBD2,TRBJ2-2,17,few,CASSFWEGSQNTGELFF,TGTGCCAGCAGCTTTTGGGAGGGGTCGCAGAACACCGGGGAGCTGTTTTTT
TRBV12-5,.,TRBJ2-7,14,many,CASGLDSSTDEQYF,TGTGCTAGTGGTTTGGACTCATCAACAGACGAGCAGTACTTC
TRBV6-2/TRBV6-3,TRBD2,TRBJ2-5,13,few,CASSLAARETQYF,TGTGCCAGCAGTCTAGCGGCGAGAGAGACCCAGTACTTC
TRBV7-2,.,TRBJ2-1,13,many,CASSPGLHNEQFF,TGTGCCAGCAGCCCGGGACTGCACAATGAGCAGTTCTTC
TRBV7-9,TRBD1,TRBJ2-3,13,many,CASRPGTGKRWYF,TGTGCCAGCCGTCCCGGGACAGGGAAAAGGTGGTATTTT